These 21 T cell receptor beta chains originate from one sample sequenced in a study of radiotherapy plus CTLA-4 blockade in lung cancer (dated by TCRdb to between 2017 and 2018). The library was prepared using the immunoSEQ multiplex PCR assay. This is the immuneACCESS table as TCRdb keeps it, with only in-frame sequences that have V and J called. A part of the clones is gone; compared with another copy, unresolved V genes explain less than half, and the rest is unexplained. This sample is represented by 85,000 to 95,000 clones; roughly 85% of them were singletons. The ten largest clonotypes hold 20% to 30% of the sample. The material was peripheral blood, obtained from a patient treated with radiotherapy plus ipilimumab. These receptors all stem from a human donor with non-small cell lung cancer that progressed on radiotherapy plus ipilimumab.

Here the CDR3 DNA reads TGCGCCAGCAGCCCCGGATATAGCGGGAGGGCGGGGAATGAGCAGTTCTTC. It translates to CASSPGYSGRAGNEQFF. The V call is TRBV5-1, the J call TRBJ2-1, with 11 bases that match TRBD2. Germline V gives CDR1 SGHRS, CDR2 YFSETQ. V dropped 4 bases and J dropped 7; count of bases not matched to a gene: 13. This CDR3 has 17 residues.

The CDR3 coding sequence is TGTGCCATCAGTGATTACTCAACAGGGGGTGATGAGCAGTTCTTC. Amino acids: CAISDYSTGGDEQFF. The chain combines TRBV10-3 with TRBJ2-1, with 8 bases aligning to TRBD1. V lost 3 bases and J lost 8; bases outside the gene matches: 9. Per germline, CDR1 ENHRY and CDR2 SYGVKD. The CDR3 spans 15 residues.

This clone was detected a few times. The gene calls are TRBV6-1 and TRBJ2-7; TRBD1 is a possible D gene (7 bases). The CDR3 covers 13 residues. Germline CDR1 is MNHNS and CDR2 is SASEGT. Trimming took off 10 bases at V and 4 bases at J, with 17 bases between the two ends. Written as DNA, the CDR3 is TGTGCCACCCCGCAGGGGGGCAGATACGAGCAGTACTTC. Translating gives CATPQGGRYEQYF.

The chain has TRBV5-1 and TRBJ2-5; the D gene is possibly TRBD2 (6 bases). Per the germline V gene, CDR1 is SGHRS and CDR2 is YFSETQ. The CDR3 spans 15 residues. V dropped 4 bases and J dropped 1 base, with 14 bases sitting between them. In nucleotides, the CDR3 is TGCGCCAGCAGCCTGGCGCGGGGCCTCCAAGAGACCCAGTACTTC. Protein: CASSLARGLQETQYF.

The rearrangement joins TRBV2 to TRBJ2-2; no clear D. Germline-derived CDR1 and CDR2 are SNHLY and FYNNEI. Trimming took off 5 bases at V and 0 bases at J, with 7 bases between the two ends. CDR3 length: 14 residues. DNA of the CDR3: TGTGCCAGCAGTCCCGGGCCGAACACCGGGGAGCTGTTTTTT. As protein: CASSPGPNTGELFF.

Regarding this clone: Other DNA sequences in this sample translate to the same CDR3. The chain is built from TRBV28 and TRBJ2-3; D gene ambiguous. The CDR3 covers 12 residues. In germline, CDR1 is MDHEN, CDR2 SYDVKM. V was shortened by 3 bases and J by 6 bases, with 7 bases between the two germline ends. The CDR3 sequence is CASSFSRDTQYF. CDR3 DNA: TGTGCCAGCAGTTTCTCGCGGGATACGCAGTATTTT. Supplemented by reference TRBV28 and TRBJ2-3, the full variable domain reads DVKVTQSSRYLVKRTGEKVFLECVQDMDHENMFWYRQDPGLGLRLIYFSYDVKMKEKGDIPEGYSVSREKKERFSLILESASTNQTSMYLCASSFSRDTQYFGPGTRLTVL.

V and J are TRBV7-2 and TRBJ2-7, with unresolved D. The V gene's germline CDR1 is SGHTA and CDR2 FQGNSA. The V end was cut by 1 base, the J end by 6 bases, with 19 bases between. CDR3 size: 16 residues. CDR3 DNA: TGTGCCAGCAGCTTAGTAGTCTCCTGGGGTTGGTCCGAGCAGTACTTC. It codes for CASSLVVSWGWSEQYF. Full variable domain (remainder filled in from reference TRBV7-2 and TRBJ2-7): GAGVSQSPSNKVTEKGKDVELRCDPISGHTALYWYRQSLGQGLEFLIYFQGNSAPDKSGLPSDRFSAERTGGSVSTLTIQRTQQEDSAVYLCASSLVVSWGWSEQYFGPGTRLTVT.

This chain uses TRBV30 with TRBJ1-2; no reliable D call. V shed 2 bases and J shed 1 base, with 5 bases lying between them. Per the germline V gene, CDR1 is GTSNPN and CDR2 is SVGIG (reference sequence). The CDR3 sequence is 12 residues long. The CDR3 here is CAWSTVNYGYTF. The DNA for the CDR3 is TGTGCCTGGAGTACGGTTAACTATGGCTACACCTTC.

The rearrangement links TRBV12-5 to TRBJ2-1, with TRBD2 matching over 15 bases. The junction had 8 bases not matched to a gene; V was cut back by 2 bases and J by 0 bases. The germline CDR1 and CDR2 sequences are LGHNT and FRNRAP. There are 20 residues in the CDR3. The CDR3 DNA reads TGTGCTAGTGGTTTGCCCCTCGGGACTAGCGGGAGGAACTCCTACAATGAGCAGTTCTTC. Translation gives CASGLPLGTSGRNSYNEQFF.

Turning to this clone: The same CDR3 arises from other DNA sequences in this sample as well. The chain joins TRBV28 to TRBJ1-1, with no clear D. The CDR3 has 12 amino acids. V lost 3 bases and J 1 base, leaving 3 bases between the germline ends. The germline V gene has CDR1 MDHEN and CDR2 SYDVKM. The CDR3 DNA reads TGTGCCAGCAGTTTGTGGAACACTGAAGCTTTCTTT. It codes for CASSLWNTEAFF.

V and J are TRBV5-6 and TRBJ2-3; TRBD2 agrees at 14 bases. V shed 4 bases and J 3 bases; nucleotides not matched to a gene: 7. The germline V gene encodes CDR1 SGHDT and CDR2 YYEEEE. CDR3 length equals 17 residues. The CDR3 DNA sequence: TGTGCCAGCAGCACTCTGACTAGCGGGAGGGCGACAGATACGCAGTATTTT. It translates to CASSTLTSGRATDTQYF.

The V call is TRBV28, the J call TRBJ1-2, with D possibly matching TRBD1 (6 bases). Germline assignment: CDR1 MDHEN and CDR2 SYDVKM. Between the trimmed V and J ends, which lost 7 bases and 5 bases, there was a span of 14 bases. The CDR3 is 13 residues long. The DNA for the CDR3 is TGTGCCAGCACCATCGACAGGAAGTATGGCTACACCTTC. This codes for CASTIDRKYGYTF.

The chain couples TRBV5-5 to TRBJ2-2; D call uncertain. Germline-derived CDR1 and CDR2 are SGHKS and YYEKEE (reference sequence). Trimming left V 0 bases short and J 2 bases short, with 8 bases between. The CDR3 is 15 amino acids. The CDR3 spells CASSLVVGNTGELFF. DNA of the CDR3: TGTGCCAGCAGCTTGGTCGTGGGAAACACCGGGGAGCTGTTTTTT.

The chain couples TRBV7-9 to TRBJ2-4, with no clear D. Looked up from germline, CDR1 is SEHNR and CDR2 is FQNEAQ (reference sequence). This CDR3 comprises 12 residues. Trimming removed 7 bases at V and 5 bases at J, with 9 bases between. CDR3 in amino acids: CASMGIQNIQYF. The DNA of the CDR3 is TGTGCCAGCATGGGGATTCAAAACATTCAGTACTTC.

This clone was counted a few times. This chain connects TRBV11-1 to TRBJ1-1, with TRBD1 as a possible D gene (6 bases). There are 12 residues in the CDR3. V lost 6 bases and J 10 bases, leaving 15 bases between the germline ends. Germline CDR1 and CDR2: SGHAT and FQDESV (reference sequence). CDR3 nucleotide sequence: TGTGCCAGCAGTCCAACAGGGCTTGGAGCTTTCTTT. This encodes CASSPTGLGAFF.

The chain employs TRBV29-1 and TRBJ1-1, with 8 bases fitting TRBD1. Unmatched junction bases numbered 12, after V lost 3 bases and J lost 0 bases. CDR3 length: 17 residues. The germline V gene has CDR1 SQVTM and CDR2 ANQGSEA. The CDR3, as DNA: TGCAGCGTTGACCCGGAGGACAGGGCGGGGATGAACACTGAAGCTTTCTTT. Its protein is CSVDPEDRAGMNTEAFF.

This chain links TRBV5-1 with TRBJ2-4; a weak D match, TRBD2 (5 bases). V gave up 4 bases and J gave up 5 bases, with 13 bases separating them. The CDR3 loop spans 14 amino acids. Germline V gene sequence: CDR1 SGHRS, CDR2 YFSETQ. The CDR3 here is CASSRLEGENIQYF. The CDR3 DNA follows: TGCGCCAGCAGCCGCCTTGAGGGTGAAAACATTCAGTACTTC.

Here the CDR3 reads CAWSRRQANEKLFF. Here the CDR3 DNA reads TGTGCCTGGAGTAGGCGCCAGGCTAATGAAAAACTGTTTTTT. The chain joins TRBV30 to TRBJ1-4; D unclear. Germline V gives CDR1 GTSNPN, CDR2 SVGIG (reference sequence). The CDR3 is 14 amino acids. Trimming left V 2 bases short and J 3 bases short, with 10 bases between.

This chain uses TRBV4-2 with TRBJ2-7; either TRBD1 or TRBD2 may fit D (5 bases each). Germline V gene sequence: CDR1 LGHNA, CDR2 YNFKEQ. The V end lost 4 bases, the J end lost 2 bases, and 15 bases lay between the germline ends. The CDR3 extends over 15 amino acids. CDR3 sequence (DNA): TGTGCCAGCAGCCGTAGCCGGGACGGAGCCTACGAGCAGTACGTC. Amino acids: CASSRSRDGAYEQYV.

The chain uses TRBV5-1 and TRBJ2-2; D tentatively fits TRBD1 or TRBD2 (6 bases each). Germline CDR1 reads SGHRS; CDR2 reads YFSETQ. The V and J ends lost 0 bases and 4 bases respectively, with 13 bases between them. The CDR3 consists of 16 residues. The CDR3, as DNA: TGCGCCAGCAGCTTGGGCAAGGGGGGTACCACCGGGGAGCTGTTTTTT. Its protein product is CASSLGKGGTTGELFF.

Comment on this clone: The junction does not match germline at one end; this may be a read error. The gene calls are TRBV19 and TRBJ1-2; weak D call: TRBD1 (6 bases). There are 11 residues in the CDR3. Per the germline V gene, CDR1 is LNHDA and CDR2 is SQIVND (reference sequence). The CDR3 sequence: CASSASNRAEF. As DNA, the CDR3 is TGTGCCAGTAGTGCGTCCAACAGGGCTGAGTTC.